These 24 T cell receptor beta chains were all obtained from the same sample, sequenced in a study of control samples from healthy donors and cancer patients. Assay used: immunoSEQ multiplex PCR; TCRdb lists only in-frame clones, some missing. Of 35,000 to 55,000 clones detected, about 91% appear once; the ten largest clones hold 20% to 25%. Sequenced material: PBMCs. The receptors were gathered from a woman aged 35 to 49 with head and neck cancer.

V gene TRBV28 combines with J gene TRBJ2-7; no reliable D call. The CDR3 runs to 17 residues. Trimming shortened V by 1 base and J by 2 bases, and 18 bases separated the two germline ends. Germline-derived CDR1 and CDR2 are MDHEN and SYDVKM. CDR3 protein: CASSLFLQTSATYEQYF. For the CDR3, the DNA is TGTGCCAGCAGTTTATTCCTCCAGACTTCAGCTACCTACGAGCAGTACTTC.

The V and J genes are TRBV27 and TRBJ1-1; D might be TRBD1 (5 bases). The CDR3 has 17 amino acids. CDR1 and CDR2 from the germline V gene are MNHEY and SMNVEV (reference sequence). Trimming cost V 8 bases and J 0 bases, with 22 bases left between them. This CDR3 is CASPGPGLLPMNTEAFF. The CDR3 nucleotides are TGTGCCAGCCCGGGGCCAGGCCTGTTACCGATGAACACTGAAGCTTTCTTT.

The rearrangement joins TRBV30 to TRBJ1-6, with 8 bases identical to TRBD1. V dropped 1 base and J dropped 7; count of bases not matched to a gene: 0. Germline values: CDR1 GTSNPN, CDR2 SVGIG (reference sequence). The CDR3 contains 13 residues. The CDR3 reads CAWSGQGNSPLHF. CDR3 DNA: TGTGCCTGGAGTGGACAGGGGAATTCACCCCTCCACTTT.

The chain employs TRBV5-1 and TRBJ1-2; weak D call: TRBD1 (6 bases). Deletions cut 3 bases from V and 6 bases from J, with 15 bases between. The CDR3 is 14 amino acids. The germline gives CDR1 SGHRS, CDR2 YFSETQ. CDR3 sequence: CASSSTDSAHGYTF. CDR3 coding DNA: TGCGCCAGCAGCTCGACGGACAGCGCCCATGGCTACACCTTC. Full variable domain (missing parts from reference TRBV5-1 and TRBJ1-2): KAGVTQTPRYLIKTRGQQVTLSCSPISGHRSVSWYQQTPGQGLQFLFEYFSETQRNKGNFPGRFSGRQFSNSRSEMNVSTLELGDSALYLCASSSTDSAHGYTFGSGTRLTVV.

The chain couples TRBV5-5 to TRBJ1-6; 7 bases agree with TRBD1. V shed 3 bases, J shed 4 bases, and the junction held 13 bases outside the gene matches. From germline, CDR1 is SGHKS and CDR2 YYEKEE (reference sequence). The CDR3 runs 18 residues. CDR3 sequence (DNA): TGTGCCAGCAGCTGGGACAGAGAAGGCCTGTCTTATAATTCACCCCTCCACTTT. This sequence encodes CASSWDREGLSYNSPLHF.

The chain employs TRBV29-1 and TRBJ2-7; TRBD1 matches 10 bases. The CDR3 contains 13 residues. Germline V gene sequence: CDR1 SQVTM, CDR2 ANQGSEA. The V segment lost 4 bases and the J segment 5 bases; nucleotides outside the gene matches: 5. The CDR3 sequence: CSVGDRGGHEQYF. Written as DNA, the CDR3 is TGCAGCGTTGGGGACAGGGGAGGGCACGAGCAGTACTTC.

The chain combines TRBV3-1 (or the pseudogene TRBV3-2) with TRBJ1-3; D may be TRBD1 (5 bases). CDR3 length equals 15 residues. With 6 bases removed from V and 4 bases from J, the gap between germline ends came to 16 bases. Germline CDR1 and CDR2: LGHDT and YNNKEL (reference sequence). CDR3 DNA sequence: TGTGCCAGCAGGCACCGGGCTCAGGGAGGAAACACCATATATTTT. Residues: CASRHRAQGGNTIYF.

V usage is TRBV19 and J usage is TRBJ2-7, with 9 bases lining up with TRBD2. Germline values: CDR1 LNHDA, CDR2 SQIVND (reference sequence). The CDR3 loop spans 15 amino acids. Losses at the gene ends were 2 bases for V and 4 bases for J; bases not matched to a gene: 6. In DNA form, the CDR3 reads TGTGCCAGTAGTATACGCGGGGGGGACAATTACGAGCAGTACTTC. This translates into CASSIRGGDNYEQYF.

The J gene is TRBJ1-5, the V gene TRBV5-1; D is undetermined. CDR3 length: 13 amino acids. Germline loops: CDR1 SGHRS, CDR2 YFSETQ. V was shortened by 0 bases and J by 7 bases, with 8 bases between the two germline ends. CDR3 protein: CASSLELDQPQHF. The CDR3, as DNA: TGCGCCAGCAGCTTGGAGTTGGACCAGCCCCAGCATTTT.

This chain uses TRBV27 with TRBJ1-6; D unresolved. CDR3 length: 17 amino acids. Germline V gene lookup returns CDR1 MNHEY and CDR2 SMNVEV (reference sequence). V was cut by 5 bases and J by 0 bases, with 14 bases left in between. The CDR3 reads CASSPSPRSSYNSPLHF. Written as DNA, the CDR3 is TGTGCCAGCAGTCCCTCTCCCCGTAGCTCCTATAATTCACCCCTCCACTTT.

The V gene is TRBV21-1, the J gene TRBJ2-5; the DNA was not compared with TRBD2, the D call given in the table. TRBV21-1 is shown as a pseudogene. This CDR3 has 16 residues. CDR3 in amino acids: CASSRTSGGQQETQYF. In DNA, the CDR3 is TGTGCCAGCAGCAGGACTAGCGGGGGCCAGCAAGAGACCCAGTACTTC.

The V gene is TRBV28, the J gene TRBJ2-7, with D tentatively TRBD1 or TRBD2 (5 bases each). The germline V gene has CDR1 MDHEN and CDR2 SYDVKM. Trimming cost V 5 bases and J 0 bases, with 14 bases left between them. The CDR3 spans 15 residues. In nucleotides, the CDR3 is TGTGCCAGCAGTAAGGGACCAGGCGGCTCCTACGAGCAGTACTTC. Its translation: CASSKGPGGSYEQYF.

V usage is TRBV3-1 (or the pseudogene TRBV3-2) and J usage is TRBJ1-2, with no clear D. The CDR3 sequence is 13 residues long. Per the germline V gene, CDR1 is LGHDT and CDR2 is YNNKEL (reference sequence). V was trimmed by 4 bases and J by 6 bases, leaving 12 bases between them. The CDR3 reads CASSLVSGHGYTF. The CDR3 coding sequence is TGTGCCAGCAGCCTGGTCTCCGGGCATGGCTACACCTTC.

This clone was observed a handful of times. The chain recombines TRBV4-1 with TRBJ2-5; unclear D gene. This CDR3 is 12 amino acids long. The V gene lost 1 base and the J gene lost 4 bases, with 4 bases spanning the gap. Germline CDR1 is MGHRA and CDR2 is YSYEKL. The CDR3 nucleotides read TGCGCCAGCAGCCAAGGCCTAGAGACCCAGTACTTC. This sequence encodes CASSQGLETQYF.

The V gene is TRBV28, the J gene TRBJ2-1, with D possibly matching TRBD1 (6 bases). Trimming took 4 bases from V and 6 from J, leaving 22 bases between them. The CDR3 has 17 amino acids. Germline V lookup: CDR1 MDHEN, CDR2 SYDVKM. Here the CDR3 DNA reads TGTGCCAGCAGTTCTTTGCAAGCAGGGGAAGGGGGCAATGAGCAGTTCTTC. This codes for CASSSLQAGEGGNEQFF. The complete variable domain, with remaining parts taken from reference TRBV28 and TRBJ2-1, reads DVKVTQSSRYLVKRTGEKVFLECVQDMDHENMFWYRQDPGLGLRLIYFSYDVKMKEKGDIPEGYSVSREKKERFSLILESASTNQTSMYLCASSSLQAGEGGNEQFFGPGTRLTVL.

The chain combines TRBV27 with TRBJ1-6, with D uncertain. CDR1 and CDR2 (germline): MNHEY, SMNVEV (reference sequence). The CDR3 is 14 amino acids. V shed 4 bases and J shed 4 bases, with 8 bases lying between them. The CDR3: CASSWRQYNSPLHF. The CDR3 bases are TGTGCCAGCAGTTGGCGGCAGTATAATTCACCCCTCCACTTT.

The rearrangement joins TRBV10-1 to TRBJ2-7; no clear D. V lost 5 bases and J lost 0, with 14 bases in between. Germline CDR1 reads WNHNN; CDR2 reads SYGVQD (reference sequence). The CDR3 is 15 amino acids. CDR3 nucleotides: TGCGCCAGCAGTCCCGGCACCAGGAGCTCCTACGAGCAGTACTTC. It codes for CASSPGTRSSYEQYF.

The chain uses TRBV10-3 and TRBJ1-1, with D unclear. V lost 2 bases and J 0 bases, leaving 4 bases between the germline ends. This CDR3 has 13 amino acids. Germline V gene sequence: CDR1 ENHRY, CDR2 SYGVKD. CDR3 region: CAISEELNTEAFF. CDR3 DNA: TGTGCCATCAGTGAGGAGTTGAACACTGAAGCTTTCTTT.

The chain recombines TRBV6-5 with TRBJ1-5; D ambiguous. Trimming cost V 0 bases and J 4 bases, with 4 bases left between them. Germline CDR1 reads MNHEY; CDR2 reads SVGAGI. The CDR3 runs to 13 residues. CDR3 region: CASSYSANQPQHF. DNA of the CDR3: TGTGCCAGCAGTTACTCTGCGAATCAGCCCCAGCATTTT.

The chain links TRBV28 to TRBJ1-4, with D unclear. The germline CDR1 and CDR2 sequences are MDHEN and SYDVKM. The CDR3 is 16 amino acids. V lost 5 bases and J 7 bases, leaving 20 bases between the germline ends. The chain's CDR3 is CASSLGFSPVSEKLFF. The DNA of the CDR3 is TGTGCCAGCAGTCTTGGGTTCAGCCCCGTCAGTGAAAAACTGTTTTTT.

V and J are TRBV2 and TRBJ1-5; D possibly corresponds to TRBD1 (5 bases). V lost 2 bases and J 9 bases, leaving 11 bases between the germline ends. The CDR3 consists of 13 residues. The germline gives CDR1 SNHLY, CDR2 FYNNEI. The CDR3 protein is CASSEQATGPQHF. The CDR3 region has the DNA TGTGCCAGCAGTGAACAGGCTACAGGGCCCCAGCATTTT.

This chain's CDR3 is CASSLRVEHSYEQYF. CDR3 bases: TGTGCCAGCAGCCTAAGGGTCGAGCACTCCTACGAGCAGTACTTC. V is TRBV7-6 and J is TRBJ2-7; D gene ambiguous. Germline lookup yields CDR1 SGHVS and CDR2 FNYEAQ. The CDR3 runs 15 residues. V was pared by 5 bases and J by 0 bases, with 14 bases between. The full variable domain, rest sourced from reference TRBV7-6 and TRBJ2-7, is GAGVSQSPRYKVTKRGQDVALRCDPISGHVSLYWYRQALGQGPEFLTYFNYEAQQDKSGLPNDRFSAERPEGSISTLTIQRTEQRDSAMYRCASSLRVEHSYEQYFGPGTRLTVT.

Only a few counts were recorded for this clone. The chain recombines TRBV19 with TRBJ2-7; D gene unclear. Germline assignment: CDR1 LNHDA and CDR2 SQIVND (reference sequence). The CDR3 covers 15 residues. V gave up 4 bases and J gave up 0 bases, with 13 bases separating them. In nucleotides, the CDR3 is TGTGCCAGTAGTAAATCCTCGTTCCTCTCCTACGAGCAGTACTTC. This codes for CASSKSSFLSYEQYF. Full variable domain (rest looked up from reference TRBV19 and TRBJ2-7): DGGITQSPKYLFRKEGQNVTLSCEQNLNHDAMYWYRQDPGQGLRLIYYSQIVNDFQKGDIAEGYSVSREKKESFPLTVTSAQKNPTAFYLCASSKSSFLSYEQYFGPGTRLTVT.

The chain carries TRBV18 and TRBJ1-2, with D uncertain. V was clipped by 2 bases and J by 4 bases, with 8 bases between them. This CDR3 spans 13 amino acids. Germline V gene data show CDR1 as KGHSH and CDR2 as LQKENI. The DNA of the CDR3 is TGTGCCAGCTCACCAGGTAGTCCCTATGGCTACACCTTC. As protein: CASSPGSPYGYTF.